This T cell receptor beta chain was found in a study of cytomegalovirus exposure and HLA in healthy donors. Notes on the study in general: TCR beta chain V- and J-gene trimming was linked, in a later analysis, to a missense variant in DCLRE1C.

Those who donated were healthy bone marrow donors. With 60 Vbeta and 13 Jbeta primers, the PCR was carried out. Per the original methods: A follow-up analysis tallied about 80 million unique TCR beta chains, roughly 11 million shared. Produced via immunoSEQ multiplex PCR; TCRdb's table is partial and in-frame only. The V and J calls and clone size come from that table; D and trimming were worked out from the DNA. The table shows approximately 150,000 clones, with approximately 84% occurring only once. CDR1 SGDLS and CDR2 YYNGEE come from the germline V gene. The CDR3 consists of 15 residues. V dropped 0 bases and J dropped 4 bases, with 11 bases sitting between them. In regard to this clone: Its antigen is currently unknown.

The sequencing input was PBMCs. V usage is TRBV9 and J usage is TRBJ2-1; weak D call: TRBD2 (5 bases). The origin of this receptor is a man aged 25 to 40 in good health and CMV-seropositive. The CDR3 DNA reads TGTGCCAGCAGCGTAGGAGGGCTGGAGTACAATGAGCAGTTCTTC. Its translation: CASSVGGLEYNEQFF.